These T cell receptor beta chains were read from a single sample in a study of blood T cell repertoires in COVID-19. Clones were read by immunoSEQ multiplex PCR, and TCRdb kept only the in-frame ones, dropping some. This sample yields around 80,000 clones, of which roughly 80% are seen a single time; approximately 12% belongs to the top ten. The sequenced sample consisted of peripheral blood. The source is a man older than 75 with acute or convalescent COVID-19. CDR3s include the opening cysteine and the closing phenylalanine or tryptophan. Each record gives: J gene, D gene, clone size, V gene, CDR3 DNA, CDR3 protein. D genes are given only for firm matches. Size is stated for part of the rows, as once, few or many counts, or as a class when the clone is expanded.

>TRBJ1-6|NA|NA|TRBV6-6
TGTGCCAGCAGTATCGGCAGGGGCTATTCACCCCTCCACTTT
CASSIGRGYSPLHF
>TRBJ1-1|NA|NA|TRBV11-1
TGTGCCAGCAGCTTACAGGGGTCGAACACTGAAGCTTTCTTT
CASSLQGSNTEAFF
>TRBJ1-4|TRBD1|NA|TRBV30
TGTGCCTGGACTATACAGGGGATCGGGGAAAAACTGTTTTTT
CAWTIQGIGEKLFF
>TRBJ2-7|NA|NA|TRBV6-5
TGTGCCAGCACCCCGGGCGGAGGTCGAACCTACGAGCAGTACTTC
CASTPGGGRTYEQYF
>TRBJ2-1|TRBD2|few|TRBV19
TGTGCCAGTAGTAGCGGGGGGACCTACAATGAGCAGTTCTTC
CASSSGGTYNEQFF
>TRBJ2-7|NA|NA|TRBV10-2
TGCGCCAGCAGTGAGCGGCAGGGGAACGAGCAGTACTTC
CASSERQGNEQYF
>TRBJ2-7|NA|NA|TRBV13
TGTGCCAGCAGCTTACGGCAGGGCAACTACGAGCAGTACTTC
CASSLRQGNYEQYF
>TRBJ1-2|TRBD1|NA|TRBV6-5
TGTGCCAGCAGGACCGGACAGGGAGGCTATGGCTACACCTTC
CASRTGQGGYGYTF
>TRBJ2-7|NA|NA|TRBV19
TGTGCCAGTAGTACCTCCGACAGCAGCTCCTACGAGCAGTACTTC
CASSTSDSSSYEQYF
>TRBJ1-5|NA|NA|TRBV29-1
TGCAGCGTTGAAAACAGGGTAAGGGGCAATCAGCCCCAGCATTTT
CSVENRVRGNQPQHF
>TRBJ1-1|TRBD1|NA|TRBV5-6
TGTGCCAGCAGCTTGGCCGGGACAGACACTGAAGCTTTCTTT
CASSLAGTDTEAFF
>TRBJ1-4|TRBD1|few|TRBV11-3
TGTGCCAGCAGGCAGGGGGTCAGTGAAAAACTGTTTTTT
CASRQGVSEKLFF
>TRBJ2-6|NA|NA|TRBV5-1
TGCGCCAGCAGCTTGGCCCCAGGCCTCTCTGGGGCCAACGTCCTGACTTTC
CASSLAPGLSGANVLTF
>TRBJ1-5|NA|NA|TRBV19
TGTGCCAGTAGTATAACCGGACAGATCGGCAATCAGCCCCAGCATTTT
CASSITGQIGNQPQHF
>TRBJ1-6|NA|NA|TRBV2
TGTGCCAGCAGACGGGAGGCCCAGTATAATTCACCCCTCCACTTT
CASRREAQYNSPLHF
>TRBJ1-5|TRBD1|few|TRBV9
TGTGCCAGCAGCGCAGGGGGATCGGGTCAGCCCCAGCATTTT
CASSAGGSGQPQHF
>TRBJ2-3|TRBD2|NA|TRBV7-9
TGTGCCAGCAGCTTCCTCCGGGGGGGGACTAGCACAGATACGCAGTATTTT
CASSFLRGGTSTDTQYF
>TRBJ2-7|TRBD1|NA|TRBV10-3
TGTGCCGCCTCCGCCGGGACAGGGGGGACCTACGAGCAGTACTTC
CAASAGTGGTYEQYF
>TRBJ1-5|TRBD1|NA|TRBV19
TGTGGATCGGGCAGGGGGCTAGGACAGCCCCAGCATTTT
CGSGRGLGQPQHF
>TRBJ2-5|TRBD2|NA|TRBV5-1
TGCGCCAGCGGGACTAGCGGACAAGAGACCCAGTACTTC
CASGTSGQETQYF
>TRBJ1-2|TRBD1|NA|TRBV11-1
TGTGCCAGCAGCGTGTCGGGACAGAACTATGGCTACACCTTC
CASSVSGQNYGYTF
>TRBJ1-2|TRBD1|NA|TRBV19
TGTGCCAGTAGCAGACAGGGAGATAACTATGGCTACACCTTC
CASSRQGDNYGYTF
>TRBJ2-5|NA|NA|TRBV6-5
TGTGCCAGCAGTTATTCGAGCGGCCAAGAGACCCAGTACTTC
CASSYSSGQETQYF
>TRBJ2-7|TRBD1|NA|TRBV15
TGTGCCACCAGCAACCGGGACAGGGCATCGTGGGAGCAGTACTTC
CATSNRDRASWEQYF
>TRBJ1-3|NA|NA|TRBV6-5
TGTGCCAGCATCTTGTTAAACACCATATATTTT
CASILLNTIYF
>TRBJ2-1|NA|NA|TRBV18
TGTGCCAGCTCACGGGTGACAGAACCCAATGAGCAGTTCTTC
CASSRVTEPNEQFF
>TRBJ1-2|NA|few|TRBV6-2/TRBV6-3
TGTGCCAGCAGCCCGGGACAACTAAGAGGCTACACCTTC
CASSPGQLRGYTF
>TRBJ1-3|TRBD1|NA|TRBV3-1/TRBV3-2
TGTGCCAGCAGTCGACAGGGGGCATCGGCGAACACCATATATTTT
CASSRQGASANTIYF
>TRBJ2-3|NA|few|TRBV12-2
TGTGGGCCGGGACTAGCGGGGAACGATACGCAGTATTTT
CGPGLAGNDTQYF
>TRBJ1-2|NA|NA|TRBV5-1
TGCGCCAGCAGCTCCAATCCCCAGTACTATGGCTACACCTTC
CASSSNPQYYGYTF
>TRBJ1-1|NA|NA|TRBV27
TGTGCCAGCAGTTTAGAGGTGAACACTGAAGCTTTCTTT
CASSLEVNTEAFF
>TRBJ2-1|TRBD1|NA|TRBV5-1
TGCGCCAGCAGCTTGGCGGGGACAGGGGGCGTCCATGAGCAGTTCTTC
CASSLAGTGGVHEQFF
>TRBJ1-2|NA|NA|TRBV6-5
TGTGCCAGCAGTTACGCTAACAGTCGCTACACCTTC
CASSYANSRYTF
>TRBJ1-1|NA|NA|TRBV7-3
TGTGCCAGCAGCTTACAGGGGAACACTGAAGCTTTCTTT
CASSLQGNTEAFF
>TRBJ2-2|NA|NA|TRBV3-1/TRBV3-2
TGTGCCAGCAGCTACACTAGTCCGAACACCGGGGAGCTGTTTTTT
CASSYTSPNTGELFF
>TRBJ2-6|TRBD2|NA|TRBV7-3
TGTGCCAGCAGCTTACGAATGGTGACTAGCGGGGTGGGAACTGGGGCCAACGTCCTGACTTTC
CASSLRMVTSGVGTGANVLTF
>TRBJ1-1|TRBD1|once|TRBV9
TGTGCCAGCAGCGGAGACAGGGGGCTGAGGACTGAAGCTTTCTTT
CASSGDRGLRTEAFF
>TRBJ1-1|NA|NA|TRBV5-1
TGCGCCAGCAGCTTCCAGGGTATAAGAACTGAAGCTTTCTTT
CASSFQGIRTEAFF
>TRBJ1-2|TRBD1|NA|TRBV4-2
TGTGCCAGCAGCCAAGCACGACAGGGAGACCAAGCAAGGGCCAACTATGGCTACACCTTC
CASSQARQGDQARANYGYTF
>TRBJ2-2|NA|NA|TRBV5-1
TGCGCCAGCAGCTCCGTTTCTCGGGGTACCGGGGAGCTGTTTTTT
CASSSVSRGTGELFF
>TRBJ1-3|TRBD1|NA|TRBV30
TGTGCCTGGAGTGTAGGGGGACAGGCCACCATATATTTT
CAWSVGGQATIYF
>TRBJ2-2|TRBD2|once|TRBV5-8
TGTGCCAGCAGCGTAAGAGTGGGTAGCGGGGGCAAGAACACCGGGGAGCTGTTTTTT
CASSVRVGSGGKNTGELFF
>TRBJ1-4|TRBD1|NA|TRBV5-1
TGCGCCAGCAGCTTTTTAGGGGGCGTTTCTGAAAAACTGTTTTTT
CASSFLGGVSEKLFF
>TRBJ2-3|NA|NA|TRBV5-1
TGCGCCAGCAGCTTGGGGGGGCTCCACACAGATACGCAGTATTTT
CASSLGGLHTDTQYF